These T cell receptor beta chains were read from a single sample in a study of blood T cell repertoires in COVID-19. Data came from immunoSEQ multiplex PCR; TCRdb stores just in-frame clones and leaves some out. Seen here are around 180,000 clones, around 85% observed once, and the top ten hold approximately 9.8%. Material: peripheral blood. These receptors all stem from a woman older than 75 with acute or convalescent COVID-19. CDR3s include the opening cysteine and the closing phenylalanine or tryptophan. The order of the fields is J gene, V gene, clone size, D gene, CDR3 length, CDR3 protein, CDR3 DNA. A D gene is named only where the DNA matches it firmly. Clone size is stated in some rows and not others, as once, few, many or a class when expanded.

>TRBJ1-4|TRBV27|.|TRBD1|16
CASSYSDRGANEKLFF
TGTGCCAGCAGTTACTCGGACAGGGGGGCTAATGAAAAACTGTTTTTT
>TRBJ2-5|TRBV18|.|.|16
CASSPRNTSLQETQYF
TGTGCCAGCTCACCAAGGAATACTAGTTTACAAGAGACCCAGTACTTC
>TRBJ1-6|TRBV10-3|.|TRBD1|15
CAIRTGDLRNSPLHF
TGTGCCATCAGAACAGGGGATCTTAGGAATTCACCCCTCCACTTT
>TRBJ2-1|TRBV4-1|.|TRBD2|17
CASSQGFTSGSGIEQFF
TGCGCCAGCAGCCAAGGGTTCACTAGCGGGAGCGGGATTGAGCAGTTCTTC
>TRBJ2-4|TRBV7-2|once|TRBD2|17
CASSPRLAGGPGNIQYF
TGTGCCAGCAGCCCCCGACTAGCGGGGGGGCCTGGAAACATTCAGTACTTC
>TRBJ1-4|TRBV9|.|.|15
CASSVQGLGNEKLFF
TGTGCCAGCAGCGTACAGGGATTGGGGAATGAAAAACTGTTTTTT
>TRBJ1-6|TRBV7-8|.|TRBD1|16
CASSPIDRAIHSPLHF
TGTGCCAGCAGCCCAATCGACAGGGCGATTCATTCACCCCTCCACTTT
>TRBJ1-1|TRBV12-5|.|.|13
CASGPRLDTEAFF
TGTGCTAGTGGCCCTCGTCTTGACACTGAAGCTTTCTTT
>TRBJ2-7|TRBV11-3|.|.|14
CASSTGLSKSEQYF
TGTGCCAGCAGCACCGGGTTGTCTAAGAGTGAGCAGTACTTC
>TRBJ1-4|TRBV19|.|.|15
CASSPQGRTNEKLFF
TGTGCCAGTAGTCCACAGGGAAGGACTAATGAAAAACTGTTTTTT
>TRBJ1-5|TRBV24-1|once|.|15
CATSDNQGGNQPQHF
TGTGCCACCAGTGATAACCAAGGGGGCAATCAGCCCCAGCATTTT
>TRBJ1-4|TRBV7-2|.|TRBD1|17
CASSQTGWASTNEKLFF
TGTGCCAGCAGCCAGACAGGGTGGGCTTCGACTAATGAAAAACTGTTTTTT